The clone carrying this T cell receptor beta chain was observed a single time. These data belong to a study of OX40 agonist ivuxolimab in advanced cancers. CDR1 is LGHNA and CDR2 is YSLEER in the germline V gene. V lost 3 bases, J lost 3 bases, and 12 bases lay in between. The CDR3 has 15 amino acids. Clones were sequenced by immunoSEQ multiplex PCR, and TCRdb holds only the in-frame ones, with some missing. This repertoire shows approximately 67,000 clones, around 81% found once; its top ten account for around 8%. This chain connects TRBV4-3 to TRBJ1-5; D remains unclear. The receptor was isolated from an adult with an advanced solid tumor such as melanoma, head and neck, liver or kidney cancer. This sample comprised CD4+ or CD8+ T cells sorted from blood, obtained in a trial of the OX40 agonist ivuxolimab. The CDR3 bases are TGCGCCAGCAGCCAGACTGAACAAACCAATCAGCCCCAGCATTTT. Residues: CASSQTEQTNQPQHF.